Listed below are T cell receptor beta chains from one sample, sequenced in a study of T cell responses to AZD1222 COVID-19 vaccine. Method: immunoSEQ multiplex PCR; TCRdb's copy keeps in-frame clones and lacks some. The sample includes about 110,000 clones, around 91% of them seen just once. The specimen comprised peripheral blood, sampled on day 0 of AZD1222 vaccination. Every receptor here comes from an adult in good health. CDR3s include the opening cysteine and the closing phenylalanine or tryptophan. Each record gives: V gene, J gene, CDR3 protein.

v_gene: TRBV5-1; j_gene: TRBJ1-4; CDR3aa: CASSLPQGTNEKLFF
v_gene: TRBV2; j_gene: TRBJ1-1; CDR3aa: CASSEESRPNTEAFF
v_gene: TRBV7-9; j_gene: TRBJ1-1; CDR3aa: CASSPGQKNTEAFF
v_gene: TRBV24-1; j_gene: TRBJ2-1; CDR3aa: CATSDGRGPVNEQFF
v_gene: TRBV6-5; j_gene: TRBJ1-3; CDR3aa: CASRDRVDTIYF
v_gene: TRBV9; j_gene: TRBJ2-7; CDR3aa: CASSPSGGGIRREQYF
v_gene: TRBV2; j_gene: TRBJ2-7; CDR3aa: CASSDRGKYEQYF
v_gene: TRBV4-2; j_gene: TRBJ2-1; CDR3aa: CASSQVDGGGANEQFF
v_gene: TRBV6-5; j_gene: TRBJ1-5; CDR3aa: CASSYGVEVRPQHF
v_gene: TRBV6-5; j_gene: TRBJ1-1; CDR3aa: CASSSKPDTEAFF
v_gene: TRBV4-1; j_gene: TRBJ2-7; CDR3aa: CASSQEVSGATYEQYF
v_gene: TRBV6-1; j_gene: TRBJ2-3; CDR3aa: CASSKEGVGLGTDTQYF
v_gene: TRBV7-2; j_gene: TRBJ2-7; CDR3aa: CASSLADRAHEQYF
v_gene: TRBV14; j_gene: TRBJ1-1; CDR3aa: CASSVGVNTEAFF
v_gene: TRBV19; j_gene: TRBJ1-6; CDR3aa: CASRPQTGISPLHF